These 11 T cell receptor beta chains share one sample of origin, sequenced in a study of T cell responses to AZD1222 COVID-19 vaccine. TCRdb's table, derived via immunoSEQ multiplex PCR, lists solely in-frame clones and lacks some. Here the sample spans over 85,000 clones, about nine tenths being singletons. The specimen was peripheral blood, collected 28 days after the second AZD1222 dose. These receptors originate from an adult who received the AZD1222 COVID-19 vaccine.

The V and J genes are TRBV6-5 and TRBJ1-5; D not certain. Germline V gene lookup returns CDR1 MNHEY and CDR2 SVGAGI. V was pared by 0 bases and J by 4 bases, with 4 bases between. This CDR3 region has 13 residues. The CDR3 coding sequence is TGTGCCAGCAGTTACTCCCCGAATCAGCCCCAGCATTTT. It specifies CASSYSPNQPQHF.

The J gene is TRBJ1-2, the V gene TRBV28; D not certain. Per germline, CDR1 MDHEN and CDR2 SYDVKM. Trimming removed 4 bases from V and 4 bases from J, with 16 bases in between. The CDR3 spans 15 residues. The CDR3 spells CASSSPAPTFYGYTF. The CDR3 DNA is TGTGCCAGCAGTTCCCCAGCTCCAACCTTCTATGGCTACACCTTC.

This chain links TRBV12-3 or TRBV12-4 with TRBJ1-2, with D perhaps TRBD1 (6 bases). Trimming stripped 8 bases from V and 8 bases from J, with 9 bases between. This CDR3 has 10 amino acids. DNA of the CDR3: TGTGCCAGCTACAGGGACGGCTACACCTTC. Translation gives CASYRDGYTF.

The chain carries TRBV2 and TRBJ2-3; D gene ambiguous. There are 12 residues in the CDR3. Germline V gene lookup returns CDR1 SNHLY and CDR2 FYNNEI. Trimming left V 3 bases short and J 13 bases short, with 14 bases between. The CDR3 DNA is TGTGCCAGCAGTGAGAACTCGAATTATAAGTATTTT. Its translation: CASSENSNYKYF.

The rearrangement joins TRBV20-1 to TRBJ2-1; D is undetermined. V dropped 0 bases and J dropped 8 bases, with 5 bases sitting between them. The CDR3 loop spans 11 amino acids. In germline, CDR1 is DFQATT, CDR2 SNEGSKA (reference sequence). CDR3 in amino acids: CSARDRHEQFF. The CDR3 DNA reads as TGCAGTGCTAGAGATCGCCATGAGCAGTTCTTC.

The chain combines TRBV9 with TRBJ1-2; tentatively, D is TRBD1 (5 bases). V was pared by 0 bases and J by 4 bases, with 16 bases between. The length of the CDR3 is 16 residues. Germline CDR1 reads SGDLS; CDR2 reads YYNGEE. The CDR3 loop reads CASSVAWWWGSYGYTF. In nucleotides, the CDR3 is TGTGCCAGCAGCGTAGCCTGGTGGTGGGGGAGCTATGGCTACACCTTC.

The DNA for the CDR3 is TGTGCCAGAACGGACAGTGGGGGAGCTGGCTACACCTTC. Its translation: CARTDSGGAGYTF. J is TRBJ1-2 and V is TRBV2; D is perhaps TRBD1 (6 bases). V was shortened by 9 bases and J by 7 bases, with 18 bases between the two germline ends. Germline V CDR1 and CDR2: SNHLY, FYNNEI. The CDR3 consists of 13 residues.

This chain connects TRBV28 to TRBJ2-3; 8 positions match TRBD2. CDR3 length: 16 residues. CDR1 and CDR2 (germline): MDHEN, SYDVKM. J was trimmed by 2 bases and V by 5 bases; bases with no gene match: 9. CDR3 in DNA: TGTGCCAGCAGTCTTAGCGGGATCTTAACCACAGATACGCAGTATTTT. Translating it yields CASSLSGILTTDTQYF.

The genes are TRBV2 and TRBJ1-1; D not certain. Deletions cut 5 bases from V and 4 bases from J, with 5 bases between. In germline, CDR1 is SNHLY, CDR2 FYNNEI. The CDR3 sequence is 11 residues long. The CDR3 loop reads CASSYSTEAFF. The CDR3 DNA reads as TGTGCCAGCAGTTACAGCACTGAAGCTTTCTTT.

The chain employs TRBV7-6 and TRBJ2-7; 12 nucleotides align to TRBD2. The J segment lost 4 bases and the V segment lost 5 bases, leaving 12 bases of the junction unmatched. Germline V gives CDR1 SGHVS, CDR2 FNYEAQ. The CDR3 is 17 residues long. CDR3 bases: TGTGCCAGCAGCGACGGACGCGGGCTAGCGGGAGGGTACGAGCAGTACTTC. As protein: CASSDGRGLAGGYEQYF.

The V and J genes are TRBV3-1 (or the pseudogene TRBV3-2) and TRBJ1-2, with no clear D. Per germline, CDR1 LGHDT and CDR2 YNNKEL (reference sequence). Trimming left V 3 bases short and J 0 bases short, with 8 bases between. This CDR3 contains 14 residues. Written as DNA, the CDR3 is TGTGCCAGCAGCCAGGTCGCTTCTAACTATGGCTACACCTTC. The encoded protein is CASSQVASNYGYTF.